This T cell receptor (beta chain) appears in the sequencing data of a study of blood T cell repertoires in COVID-19. On the study more broadly: Acute-phase and convalescent COVID-19 samples originated in the United States, Italy and Spain. From T cells, B-cell-depleted T cells, or PBMCs came the material, which was cDNA or gDNA.

This clone was counted once. Per the authors' pipeline: Amplification of reference gene primers was used by the study to estimate nucleated cell counts. Sequencing used immunoSEQ multiplex PCR; TCRdb keeps in-frame clones, though not all of them. V, J and clone size are taken as reported in that table, and D and trimming were inferred from the DNA itself. The sample includes around 70,000 clones, 80% to 90% of them seen just once. This CDR3 is 15 amino acids long. V was clipped by 3 bases and J by 5 bases; unmatched bases: 8. Germline values: CDR1 SGHRS, CDR2 YFSETQ. The clonotype originates from a woman over 75 with active or convalescent COVID-19. This sequence joins TRBV5-1 and TRBJ2-3, with TRBD2 identical over 8 bases. The material sequenced was peripheral blood. CDR3 nucleotide sequence: TGCGCCAGCAGCTCCCTAGCGGGCCAGCAAGATACGCAGTATTTT. It translates to CASSSLAGQQDTQYF.